These T cell receptor beta chains were read from a single sample in a study of shared clonotypes between healthy human individuals. The assay was immunoSEQ multiplex PCR, and TCRdb's table has in-frame clones only and misses some. The sample has some 1 million clones; about 75% are singletons. The sequenced sample consisted of memory CD4+ T cells sorted from blood. Every receptor here comes from a young man in good health. CDR3s include the opening cysteine and the closing phenylalanine or tryptophan. The D gene is left open where the match is weak. Size is omitted from some rows. Given values are once, few, many or a class for expanded clones.

>.|TRBV5-1|TRBJ1-1|.
TGCGCCAGCAGCTGGAGGACGGACAACACTGAAGCTTTCTTT
CASSWRTDNTEAFF
>.|TRBV7-2|TRBJ2-1|.
TGTGCCAGCAGTTGGGAAGGGGTGTCGGATGAGCAGTTCTTC
CASSWEGVSDEQFF
>.|TRBV7-8|TRBJ2-3|.
TGTGCCAGCAGCTTAGGGGACACAGATACGCAGTATTTT
CASSLGDTDTQYF
>.|TRBV7-9|TRBJ2-7|once
TGTGCCAGCAGCTTACCCTCGGACTCCTACGAGCAGTACTTC
CASSLPSDSYEQYF
>TRBD1|TRBV5-8|TRBJ1-6|.
TGTGCCAGCAGCGGGACAGGTTATAATTCACCCCTCCACTTT
CASSGTGYNSPLHF
>TRBD1|TRBV2|TRBJ2-3|.
TGTGCCAGCAGTGAAGGGACAGGGGTCACAGATACGCAGTATTTT
CASSEGTGVTDTQYF
>TRBD1|TRBV18|TRBJ2-7|.
TGTGCCAGCTCACCACTTGGGACAGACTACGAGCAGTACTTC
CASSPLGTDYEQYF
>TRBD1|TRBV30|TRBJ1-1|.
TGTGCCTGGACTCACACAGGGGCGAACACTGAAGCTTTCTTT
CAWTHTGANTEAFF
>.|TRBV5-1|TRBJ2-7|.
TGCGCCAGCAGCTTCGAAATGACAGCCTACGAGCAGTACTTC
CASSFEMTAYEQYF
>TRBD1|TRBV10-3|TRBJ1-5|.
TGTGCCACCGGGACAGGGGTGAATCAGCCCCAGCATTTT
CATGTGVNQPQHF
>TRBD1|TRBV29-1|TRBJ1-1|.
TGCAGCGTGGGGACAGGGGGCGGGTTGAACACTGAAGCTTTCTTT
CSVGTGGGLNTEAFF
>TRBD2|TRBV6-1|TRBJ2-1|.
TGTGCCAGCATTTCCGGGACTAGCGCGATCAATGAGCAGTTCTTC
CASISGTSAINEQFF
>.|TRBV28|TRBJ1-4|.
TGTGCCAGCAGTTTACGGGGGAGGGCCGGTGAAAAACTGTTTTTT
CASSLRGRAGEKLFF
>.|TRBV7-2|TRBJ2-1|.
TGTGCCAGCAGCTTAAGGGGCGAGCCTAGGCAGTTCTTC
CASSLRGEPRQFF
>.|TRBV7-2|TRBJ1-5|many
TGTGCCAGCAGCTTAAGGGGGAATCAGCCCCAGCATTTT
CASSLRGNQPQHF
>.|TRBV2|TRBJ2-2|.
TGTGCCAGCACCACCGCTGGCTGGGACGCGAACACCGGGGAGCTGTTTTTT
CASTTAGWDANTGELFF
>TRBD2|TRBV19|TRBJ2-5|.
TGTGCCAGTAGTATGGGGACTAGCGCCTACCAAGAGACCCAGTACTTC
CASSMGTSAYQETQYF
>TRBD2|TRBV13|TRBJ2-2|.
TGTGCCAGCAGCCGAGGGACTAGCGGGACTTCAAACACCGGGGAGCTGTTTTTT
CASSRGTSGTSNTGELFF
>.|TRBV7-2|TRBJ2-3|.
TGTGCCAGCAGCGTGAAGACAGGTACTAGCACAGATACGCAGTATTTT
CASSVKTGTSTDTQYF
>.|TRBV4-1|TRBJ2-1|many
TGCGCCAGCAGCCAAGATCAAGCGGTCTCCTACAATGAGCAGTTCTTC
CASSQDQAVSYNEQFF
>.|TRBV19|TRBJ2-1|.
TGTGCCAGTAGTATAGGCGACTACAATGAGCAGTTCTTC
CASSIGDYNEQFF
>.|TRBV5-4|TRBJ2-7|.
TGTGCCAGCAGCCCCGGACTGTCCTACGAGCAGTACTTC
CASSPGLSYEQYF
>.|TRBV7-8|TRBJ2-7|.
TGTGCCAGCAGCTTGGGACACGGCTCCCTCGAGCAGTACTTC
CASSLGHGSLEQYF
>.|TRBV18|TRBJ1-5|few
TGTGCCAGCTCACCACTATTGGGGAAGAATCAGCCCCAGCATTTT
CASSPLLGKNQPQHF
>.|TRBV30|TRBJ2-1|.
TGTGCCTGGAGTGTAGAGGGCAGAAATGAGCAGTTCTTC
CAWSVEGRNEQFF
>.|TRBV10-2|TRBJ1-6|.
TGCGCCAGCAGTGAGTCGGGGCAGGCGCGCTCACCCCTCCACTTT
CASSESGQARSPLHF
>TRBD2|TRBV5-1|TRBJ2-2|.
TGCGCCAGCAGCTTGAGTCCCCAGGGACTAGCGGGGGGGCCTTCGGACACCGGGGAGCTGTTTTTT
CASSLSPQGLAGGPSDTGELFF
>.|TRBV5-1|TRBJ2-7|.
TGCGCCAGCAGCTCCAACTCCGGGCCTCAAAGCGAGCAGTACTTC
CASSSNSGPQSEQYF